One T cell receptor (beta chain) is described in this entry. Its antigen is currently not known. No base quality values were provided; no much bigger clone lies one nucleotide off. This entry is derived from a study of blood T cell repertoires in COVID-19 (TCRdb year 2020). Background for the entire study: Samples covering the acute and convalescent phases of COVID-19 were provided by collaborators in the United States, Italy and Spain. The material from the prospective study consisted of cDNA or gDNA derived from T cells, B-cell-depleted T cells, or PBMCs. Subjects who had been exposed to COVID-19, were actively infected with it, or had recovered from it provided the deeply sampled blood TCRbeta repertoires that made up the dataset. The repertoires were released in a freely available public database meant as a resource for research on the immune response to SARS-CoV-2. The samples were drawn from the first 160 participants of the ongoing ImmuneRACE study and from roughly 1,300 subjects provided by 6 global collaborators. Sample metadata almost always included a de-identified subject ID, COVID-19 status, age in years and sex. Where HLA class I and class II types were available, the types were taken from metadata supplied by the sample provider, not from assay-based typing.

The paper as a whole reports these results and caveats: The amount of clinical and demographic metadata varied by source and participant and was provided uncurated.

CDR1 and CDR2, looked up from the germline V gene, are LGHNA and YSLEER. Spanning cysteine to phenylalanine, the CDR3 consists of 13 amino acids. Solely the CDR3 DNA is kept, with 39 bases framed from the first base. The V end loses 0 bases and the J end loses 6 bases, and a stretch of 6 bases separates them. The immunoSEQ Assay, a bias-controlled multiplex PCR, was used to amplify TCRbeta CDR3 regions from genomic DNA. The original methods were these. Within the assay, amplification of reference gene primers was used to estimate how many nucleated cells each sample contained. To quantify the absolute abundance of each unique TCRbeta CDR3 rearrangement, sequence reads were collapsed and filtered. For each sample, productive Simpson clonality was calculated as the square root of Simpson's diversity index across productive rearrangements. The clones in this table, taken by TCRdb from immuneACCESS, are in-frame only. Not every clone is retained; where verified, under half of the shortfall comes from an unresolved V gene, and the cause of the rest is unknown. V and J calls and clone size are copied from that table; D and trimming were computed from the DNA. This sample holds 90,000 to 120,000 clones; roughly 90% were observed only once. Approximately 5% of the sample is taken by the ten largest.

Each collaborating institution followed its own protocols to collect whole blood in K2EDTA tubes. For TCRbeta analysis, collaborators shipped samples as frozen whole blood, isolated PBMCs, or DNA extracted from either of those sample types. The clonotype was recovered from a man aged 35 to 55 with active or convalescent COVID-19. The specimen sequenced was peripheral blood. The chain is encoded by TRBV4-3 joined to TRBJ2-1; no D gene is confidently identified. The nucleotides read TGCGCCAGCAGCCAAGATTCGGGCAATGAGCAGTTCTTC. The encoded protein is CASSQDSGNEQFF.